This TCR beta chain is drawn from a study of blood T cells in healthy people across ages (dated by TCRdb to about 2015). Turning to the overall study: Template switching captured roughly one uniquely barcoded TCR beta cDNA molecule per two T cells in model experiments. For two donors (one aged 18 to 29 and one aged 80 or older), the study analyzed two additional independent replicas of 1 million unique cDNA reads from the same blood draw. Donors of different ages were randomly distributed across sequencing lanes to avoid experimental bias. The study measured age-related changes in TCR beta repertoire diversity using deep sequencing normalized with unique cDNA molecular identifiers. The donors were split into four age groups: young (average roughly 15 years), middle-aged (about 40), aged (approximately 59) and long-lived (approximately 80).

The donors were some 36 Caucasian individuals from Russia, aged roughly 6 to 100 years, who were systemically healthy. Each donor gave about 9.2 milliliters of peripheral blood, drawn into EDTA-treated Vacutainer tubes. Ficoll-Paque density-gradient centrifugation was used to isolate PBMCs, with at least 7 million obtained per sample. Total RNA was extracted from PBMCs with Trizol reagent, with at least 5 micrograms obtained per sample. For every donor, an aliquot of PBMCs went through flow cytometry to measure the percentages of naive CD45RAhigh/CD27high T cells. General findings and caveats noted by the study authors: Donor CMV infection status was unknown, potentially confounding age-related changes in expanded clonotypes. Estimates of total diversity based on one million sequenced T cells were considered lower bounds and underestimates. The long-lived group showed more naive CD4+ T cells, fewer expanded clones and increased TCR diversity than the aged group, suggesting age selection. Observed TCR beta diversity correlated strongly with the percentage of naive T cells measured by flow cytometry. Observed TCR beta diversity per million T cells fell roughly linearly with age, and a significant reduction was already apparent by age around 40. Bulk unsorted PBMC profiling prevented conclusive comparison of naive and antigen-experienced compartments.

Counted from cysteine to phenylalanine, this CDR3 has 16 amino acids. Only CDR3 DNA remains: 48 bases, in frame from the first base. Deletion took 6 bases off V and 1 base off J, with a span of 21 bases between the germline ends. According to the germline V gene, CDR1 reads SQVTM and CDR2 reads ANQGSEA. The library was prepared using 5' RACE. Sequenced on an Illumina HiSeq 2500. A second PCR of about 7 to 12 cycles was run with a J-beta primer mix and a sample-barcoded 5' primer. A unique molecular identifier was introduced onto each TCR beta cDNA molecule by a template-switch 5' adaptor carrying 12 random nucleotides. At least 2.5 million CDR3-containing paired-end reads were obtained from each sample. First-strand cDNA was synthesized from all RNA with the Mint cDNA synthesis kit, primed by a TRBC-specific oligonucleotide. After uracil-DNA glycosylase treatment, a first 18-cycle PCR used universal primers M1SS and BC2_uni_R on all cDNA. The paper's processing steps were these. Each sample was normalized by randomly selecting 1 million high-quality reads, each carrying a distinct molecular identifier. Instead of being binned into consensus sequences, reads that shared molecular identifiers were thrown out. MiTCR, with a Q25 quality threshold and the strictest error-elimination algorithm, was used for CDR3 identification, clonotype clustering and error correction. A nonparametric unseen species model with Euler transformation was used to estimate lower-bound total TCR beta diversity. The public reads were reprocessed in TCRdb via fastp at Q25 and MiXCR, keeping in-frame beta chains. Every CDR3 protein is listed once, alongside the most common genes and DNA of its rows. What appears here as the V and J calls and clone size reflects TCRdb's work, not the paper's. Present in this sample are 950,000 to 1,200,000 distinct CDR3 sequences, around two fifths of which were seen just once. Less than 15% of the sample is taken by the ten largest.

This clonotype was seen only a few times. What antigen it recognizes has not been identified. No base quality values were provided; no much bigger clone lies one nucleotide off. In this chain, TRBV29-1 is recombined with TRBJ2-5; TRBD1 might be the D gene, on 6 matching bases. Input material: blood. This TCR was recovered from a man between 18 and 35 years old in good health. In nucleotide form, the sequence is TGCAGCGTAGACCCTACAGGGAGTCGGTTCCAAGAGACCCAGTACTTC. Its translation is CSVDPTGSRFQETQYF.